This is a list of T cell receptor beta chains from one sample in a study of regulatory T cells in long-lasting Graves disease. MiXCR, applied by TCRdb to the multiplex PCR reads, yields one record per CDR3 protein. The table records under 450,000 distinct CDR3 sequences, roughly 24% of them present only once. Sequencing was performed on peripheral blood mononuclear cells (PBMCs), taken when the disease was refractory, from a patient treated with antithyroid drugs. These receptors were taken from a woman aged 35 to 49 with Graves disease. Each CDR3 is given with its conserved first and last residue. The order of the fields is J gene, D gene, clone size, V gene, CDR3 DNA, CDR3 protein. The D gene is left open where the match is weak. The size field is filled for only some rows; it gives once, few, many or a size class.

>TRBJ2-5|TRBD2|-|TRBV2
TGTGCCAGCTCACCACGAATTAGCGGGAGGGCCGGAGAGACCCAGTACTTC
CASSPRISGRAGETQYF
>TRBJ2-2|TRBD2|few|TRBV27
TGTGCCAGCAGCTCAGGACTAGCGGGAGGGTATGGGGAGCTGTTTTTT
CASSSGLAGGYGELFF
>TRBJ1-6|TRBD1|many|TRBV28
TGTGCCAGCAGTTTTTCCGGGACAGGGGTCTCACCCCTCCACTTT
CASSFSGTGVSPLHF
>TRBJ1-6|-|few|TRBV10-3
TGTGCCATCAGTGAGGGGCCCTATAATTCACCCCTCCACTTT
CAISEGPYNSPLHF
>TRBJ2-1|TRBD2|few|TRBV20-1
TGCAGTGCTAGCTACGGGACTAGCGGGTCCCCCGGGCAGTTCTTC
CSASYGTSGSPGQFF
>TRBJ2-7|-|many|TRBV28
TGTGCCAGCAAGGGGGAGCTCTGGCTCGAGCAGTACTTC
CASKGELWLEQYF
>TRBJ1-1|-|-|TRBV7-2
TGTGCCAGCAGCTTTGACGGGGGCTTAGGAACTGAAGCTTTCTTT
CASSFDGGLGTEAFF
>TRBJ2-2|TRBD2|-|TRBV11-2
TGTGCCAGCGGGACTAGCGGGTCGAACACCGGGGAGCTGTTTTTT
CASGTSGSNTGELFF
>TRBJ1-2|TRBD1|-|TRBV5-6
TGTGCCAGCAGCTCTACCGGGACAGGGAACTATGGCTACACCTTC
CASSSTGTGNYGYTF
>TRBJ2-2|-|few|TRBV7-2
TGTGCCAGCAGCTCGATCGGTAACACCGGGGAGCTGTTTTTT
CASSSIGNTGELFF
>TRBJ1-6|-|many|TRBV28
TGTGCGGCGGGCTATAATTCACCCCTCCACTTT
CAAGYNSPLHF